The source of this TCR beta chain is a study of cytomegalovirus exposure and HLA in healthy donors. Germline CDR1 reads MNHEY; CDR2 reads SMNVEV (reference sequence). The CDR3 length is 14 residues. PCR employed 60 Vbeta and 13 Jbeta primers. The table came from immunoSEQ multiplex PCR; TCRdb's copy has only in-frame clones and leaves some out. The sample carries 150,000 to 200,000 clones, over 70% recorded once. The sample consisted of PBMCs. This chain connects TRBV27 to TRBJ2-5, with TRBD1 as a possible D gene (6 bases). The tail of the sequence fits TRBJ2-7 better, so the J call may be wrong. The sequence was obtained from a man between 35 and 55 years old in good health and CMV-seronegative. CDR3 sequence: CASSSETGTHEQYF. The CDR3 DNA reads as TGTGCCAGCAGTTCTGAGACAGGTACCCACGAGCAGTACTTC.